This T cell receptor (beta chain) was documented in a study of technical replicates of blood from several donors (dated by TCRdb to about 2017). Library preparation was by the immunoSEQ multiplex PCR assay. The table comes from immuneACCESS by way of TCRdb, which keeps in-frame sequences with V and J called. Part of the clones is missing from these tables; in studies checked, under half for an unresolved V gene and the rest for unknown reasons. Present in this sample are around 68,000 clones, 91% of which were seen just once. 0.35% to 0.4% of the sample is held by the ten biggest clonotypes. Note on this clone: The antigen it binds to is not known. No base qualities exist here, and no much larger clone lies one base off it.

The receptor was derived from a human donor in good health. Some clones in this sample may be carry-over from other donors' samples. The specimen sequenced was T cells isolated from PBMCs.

The CDR3 reads CASKRGQERWADTQYF. Here is the DNA: TGTGCCAGCAAACGGGGACAGGAAAGATGGGCAGATACGCAGTATTTT. The chain is made from TRBV2 and TRBJ2-3, with 8 bases aligning to TRBD1. The germline V gene provides CDR1 SNHLY and CDR2 FYNNEI. The germline V end is reduced by 7 bases and the J end by 4 bases; junction bases left unmatched: 13. From the cysteine up to the phenylalanine, the CDR3 has a length of 16 residues. Of all the DNA, just the CDR3 is kept, 48 bases in frame from base 1.